Below, 6 T cell receptor beta chains from the same sample are listed, as sequenced in a study of blood T cell repertoires in COVID-19. TCRdb's copy holds only in-frame clones and misses some; the assay was immunoSEQ multiplex PCR. The sample lists fewer than 120,000 clones, over 65% occurring once. The sequenced sample was peripheral blood. Source of these receptors: a woman aged 80 or older with acute or convalescent COVID-19.

The rearrangement uses TRBV15 and TRBJ2-1, with 7 bases aligning to TRBD2. V shed 3 bases, J shed 7 bases, and the junction held 15 bases outside the gene matches. The CDR3 has 17 amino acids. Germline V CDR1 and CDR2: LNHNV, YYDKDF (reference sequence). The CDR3: CATSRDSGWWGGNEQFF. DNA of the CDR3: TGTGCCACCAGCAGGGACTCAGGGTGGTGGGGGGGGAATGAGCAGTTCTTC.

This chain connects TRBV7-2 to TRBJ1-1, with TRBD1 identical over 10 bases. The V gene's germline CDR1 is SGHTA and CDR2 FQGNSA. Germline trimming cut 5 bases from V and 4 bases from J; bases unmatched to any gene: 13. This CDR3 is built from 17 residues. This CDR3 is CASSPGLGQGGATEAFF. The CDR3 nucleotides read TGTGCCAGCAGCCCCGGACTCGGACAGGGGGGGGCCACTGAAGCTTTCTTT.

The gene calls are TRBV7-9 and TRBJ1-3; D gene uncertain. Germline-derived CDR1 and CDR2 are SEHNR and FQNEAQ (reference sequence). The CDR3 is 14 amino acids. V was clipped by 5 bases and J by 3 bases, with 11 bases between them. The CDR3 DNA reads as TGTGCCAGCAGCCCCACGCCCTATGGAAACACCATATATTTT. This encodes CASSPTPYGNTIYF.

The chain has TRBV2 and TRBJ2-7; no reliable D call. The CDR3 consists of 12 residues. Germline CDR1 is SNHLY and CDR2 is FYNNEI. V was pared by 6 bases and J by 0 bases, with 6 bases between. The CDR3: CASRTDSYEQYF. In DNA, the CDR3 is TGTGCCAGCAGAACAGACTCCTACGAGCAGTACTTC.

The chain uses TRBV4-3 and TRBJ2-7, with 10 nucleotides matching TRBD1. The CDR3 is 14 residues long. CDR1 and CDR2 from the germline V gene are LGHNA and YSLEER. V lost 4 bases to trimming and J lost 6 bases; unmatched junction nucleotides: 6. CDR3: CASSRGQGVREQYF. DNA of the CDR3: TGCGCCAGCAGCCGTGGACAGGGGGTACGCGAGCAGTACTTC.

The genes are TRBV7-2 and TRBJ2-7; 8 positions match TRBD2. From germline, CDR1 is SGHTA and CDR2 FQGNSA. The CDR3 spans 15 residues. V trimming: 5 bases; J trimming: 0 bases; junction bases outside the gene matches: 6. The CDR3 nucleotides are TGTGCCAGCAGCACTAGCGGAGGGGGCTCCTACGAGCAGTACTTC. It specifies CASSTSGGGSYEQYF.